The 17 T cell receptor beta chains given below trace back to one sample, sequenced in a study of blood T cell repertoires in COVID-19 (TCRdb year 2020). Receptor amplification or capture employed the immunoSEQ multiplex PCR assay. What TCRdb holds here is the immuneACCESS table cut down to in-frame rearrangements. Part of the clones is not present; checked against another copy, under half of the missing clones reflect an unresolved V gene, and the others are unexplained. The sample has about 68,000 clones on record, around three quarters of them singletons. The top ten hold approximately 20% of the sample. The sequencing sample was made of peripheral blood. The receptors stem from a human donor in a cohort sampled during active COVID-19.

The chain recombines TRBV28 with TRBJ2-3; 9 positions match TRBD1. The CDR3 contains 13 residues. V shed 7 bases and J 5 bases; nucleotides not matched to a gene: 4. The germline V gene encodes CDR1 MDHEN and CDR2 SYDVKM. Written as DNA, the CDR3 is TGTGCCAGCAAGACAGGGGGGAGAGATACGCAGTATTTT. Protein sequence: CASKTGGRDTQYF.

Concerning this clone itself: The same CDR3 also results from other DNA sequences found in this sample. The chain is built from TRBV29-1 and TRBJ2-7; no clear D. The CDR3 covers 12 residues. Trimming left V 5 bases short and J 4 bases short, with 12 bases between. The germline V gene has CDR1 SQVTM and CDR2 ANQGSEA. The CDR3, as DNA: TGCAGCGTTACCGAGTCCAATTACGAGCAGTACTTC. It codes for CSVTESNYEQYF.

The chain joins TRBV29-1 to TRBJ2-5, with 9 positions matching TRBD1. After removal of 7 bases from V and 4 bases from J, the junction contained 7 bases not matched to a gene. Germline CDR1 SQVTM, CDR2 ANQGSEA. This CDR3 has 13 amino acids. The CDR3 bases are TGCAGCGGGGGACAGGGTCAATCAGAGACCCAGTACTTC. Protein sequence: CSGGQGQSETQYF.

CDR3 nucleotides: TGTGCCAGCAGTCTGACAGGACAGGGAAACACCATATATTTT. Protein: CASSLTGQGNTIYF. The chain combines TRBV28 with TRBJ1-3; tentative D call: TRBD1 (6 bases). With 5 bases removed from V and 4 bases from J, the gap between germline ends came to 12 bases. The CDR3 consists of 14 residues. Germline V gene sequence: CDR1 MDHEN, CDR2 SYDVKM.

This rearrangement joins TRBV3-1 (or the pseudogene TRBV3-2) to TRBJ1-6, with unresolved D. The CDR3 sequence is 13 residues long. The germline gives CDR1 LGHDT, CDR2 YNNKEL (reference sequence). The V end lost 4 bases, the J end lost 7 bases, and 8 bases lay between the germline ends. CDR3 in amino acids: CASSPAQNSPLHF. Here the CDR3 DNA reads TGTGCCAGCAGCCCCGCCCAGAATTCACCCCTCCACTTT.

This chain links TRBV7-8 with TRBJ1-4; unclear D gene. Germline assignment: CDR1 SGHVS and CDR2 FQNEAQ. The CDR3 totals 14 residues. V was clipped by 5 bases and J by 6 bases, with 13 bases between them. The CDR3 coding sequence is TGTGCCAGCAGCCTTTCCGGGATCGATGAAAAACTGTTTTTT. It translates to CASSLSGIDEKLFF.

This clone has more than one count but fewer than ten. The CDR3 nucleotides are TGTGCCAGCAGCTCTGACAGGGCCGGCGATGAGCAGTTCTTC. Its protein product is CASSSDRAGDEQFF. J is TRBJ2-1 and V is TRBV6-5; TRBD1 aligns across 7 bases. The CDR3 has 14 amino acids. Germline CDR1 MNHEY, CDR2 SVGAGI. J gave up 8 bases and V 6 bases, and 10 bases lay outside the gene matches.

The chain links TRBV11-3 to TRBJ2-1, with 13 nucleotides matching TRBD2. V lost 1 base to trimming and J lost 8 bases; unmatched junction nucleotides: 5. Germline V gene sequence: CDR1 SGHNT, CDR2 YENEEA. The CDR3 totals 16 residues. CDR3: CASSLGALAGGHEQFF. The CDR3 DNA follows: TGTGCCAGCAGCTTAGGGGCACTAGCGGGGGGGCATGAGCAGTTCTTC.

This sequence joins TRBV18 and TRBJ2-3; D remains ambiguous. The ends were cut back, 5 bases at V and 0 bases at J, with 6 bases in the middle. Germline CDR1 is KGHSH and CDR2 is LQKENI. The CDR3 runs 13 residues. CDR3 in DNA: TGTGCCAGCTCATCAACTAGCACAGATACGCAGTATTTT. It is translated as CASSSTSTDTQYF.

The chain links TRBV5-5 to TRBJ2-2; D is ambiguous. The CDR3 runs 15 residues. V was shortened by 0 bases and J by 3 bases, with 9 bases between the two germline ends. From germline, CDR1 is SGHKS and CDR2 YYEKEE (reference sequence). The CDR3 reads CASSLAVQYTGELFF. Written as DNA, the CDR3 is TGTGCCAGCAGCTTGGCCGTCCAGTACACCGGGGAGCTGTTTTTT.

CDR3 in DNA: TGTGCCAGCAGCTTATTCGGTGGCGAGGAGTACGAGCAGTACTTC. Translating gives CASSLFGGEEYEQYF. J is TRBJ2-7 and V is TRBV11-2; D gene unclear. This CDR3 contains 15 residues. V shed 2 bases and J shed 4 bases, with 15 bases lying between them. Germline V gene sequence: CDR1 SGHAT, CDR2 FQNNGV.

This sequence joins TRBV3-1 (or the pseudogene TRBV3-2) and TRBJ2-7; 8 nucleotides agree with TRBD1. With V trimmed by 0 bases and J by 2 bases, 3 bases remained unmatched. Germline values: CDR1 LGHDT, CDR2 YNNKEL (reference sequence). This CDR3 has 15 amino acids. For the CDR3, the DNA is TGTGCCAGCAGCCAAGACGACAGGGGAACCTACGAGCAGTACTTC. It specifies CASSQDDRGTYEQYF.

This chain connects TRBV5-6 to TRBJ2-5; 8 nucleotides match TRBD2. V lost 4 bases to trimming and J lost 4 bases; unmatched junction nucleotides: 9. The germline CDR1 and CDR2 sequences are SGHDT and YYEEEE. The CDR3 is made up of 15 amino acids. The CDR3 DNA reads TGTGCCAGCAGCCCCGTAAGCGGGGGACTAGAGACCCAGTACTTC. The encoded protein is CASSPVSGGLETQYF.

CDR3 protein: CASSRQGVNQPQHF. CDR3 coding DNA: TGTGCCAGCAGTCGACAGGGAGTCAATCAGCCCCAGCATTTT. This chain links TRBV6-2 or TRBV6-3 with TRBJ1-5; TRBD1 agrees at 7 bases. CDR1 and CDR2 (germline): MNHEY, SVGEGT. The CDR3 sequence is 14 residues long. V gave up 5 bases and J gave up 3 bases; unmatched junction bases: 4.

The chain carries TRBV4-3 and TRBJ1-1, with a weak D call TRBD1 (6 bases). The CDR3 has 13 residues. V lost 3 bases and J lost 1, with 6 bases in between. Germline CDR1 reads LGHNA; CDR2 reads YSLEER. The CDR3 DNA reads as TGCGCCAGCAGCCAGGACAGGAACACTGAAGCTTTCTTT. Translated: CASSQDRNTEAFF.

V is TRBV5-1 and J is TRBJ2-1; 10 bases map to TRBD2. V gave up 6 bases and J gave up 9 bases; unmatched junction bases: 12. Germline CDR1 SGHRS, CDR2 YFSETQ. The CDR3 consists of 15 residues. The CDR3 is CASKKTSGRAGEQFF. The DNA for the CDR3 is TGCGCCAGCAAGAAGACCAGCGGGAGGGCGGGTGAGCAGTTCTTC.

This chain links TRBV7-2 with TRBJ2-1, with 14 bases lining up with TRBD2. The CDR3 length is 19 residues. Trimming at V came to 4 bases and at J to 2 bases, leaving 10 bases not matched to a gene. Germline V gives CDR1 SGHTA, CDR2 FQGNSA. DNA for the CDR3: TGTGCCAGCAGCTCTTTGACTAGCGGGAGGGCCTTAGCCTACAATGAGCAGTTCTTC. Translating it yields CASSSLTSGRALAYNEQFF.